The 14 T cell receptor beta chains in this list originate from one sample, sequenced in a study of T cells after yellow fever vaccination (dated 2019 in TCRdb). The protocol used for the library was 5' RACE. Reads for this sample came from an Illumina HiSeq 2500. The public reads were reanalyzed by TCRdb: fastp trimming at Q25, MiXCR alignment, in-frame beta chains only. Every CDR3 protein is listed once, alongside the most common genes and DNA of its rows. The sample profile shows 300,000 to 350,000 distinct CDR3 sequences; approximately 8% of them were found once. The top ten clonotypes cover roughly 15% of the sample. The treatment or condition label of this sample denotes: live attenuated yellow fever vaccine strain. The sequences come from PBMCs, collected about 41 days after the first yellow fever vaccination. These TCRs come from a man aged 18-30 years who received the YFV17D yellow fever vaccine.

The chain combines TRBV10-3 with TRBJ2-2; D is possibly TRBD1 (7 bases). CDR1 and CDR2 (germline): ENHRY, SYGVKD. Trimming removed 2 bases at V and 7 bases at J, with 17 bases between. CDR3 size: 16 residues. CDR3 bases: TGTGCCATCAGTGAGCGGGAGACAGGGATGGGCGGGGAGCTGTTTTTT. Residues: CAISERETGMGGELFF.

This clonotype was seen a few times. This chain uses TRBV14 with TRBJ2-3, with 8 bases matching TRBD2. This CDR3 contains 16 residues. The V and J ends lost 4 bases and 2 bases, in that order; junction bases with no gene match: 8. CDR1 and CDR2 from the germline V gene are SGHDN and FVKESK. CDR3 loop: CASSPRTSIATDTQYF. CDR3 DNA sequence: TGTGCCAGCAGCCCCCGGACTAGCATTGCCACAGATACGCAGTATTTT.

In its sample, this clonotype was seen a few times. This rearrangement joins TRBV20-1 to TRBJ1-2; TRBD1 matches 8 bases. The germline CDR1 and CDR2 sequences are DFQATT and SNEGSKA (reference sequence). Trimming removed 0 bases from V and 4 bases from J; junction bases left unmatched: 10. The CDR3 is 16 residues long. The CDR3 DNA is TGCAGTGCTAGAGACCCCAGGGGGCGCACGGGCTATGGCTACACCTTC. The encoded protein is CSARDPRGRTGYGYTF.

This clonotype was counted only a few times. The chain combines TRBV29-1 with TRBJ2-3; TRBD1 matches 11 bases. The germline V gene has CDR1 SQVTM and CDR2 ANQGSEA. V was clipped by 4 bases and J by 3 bases; unmatched bases: 6. The CDR3 covers 15 residues. As DNA, the CDR3 is TGCAGCGTTGGGACAGGGGGCGTCGTAACAGATACGCAGTATTTT. It codes for CSVGTGGVVTDTQYF.

This clonotype was counted a few times. The chain has TRBV30 and TRBJ2-7; perhaps D is TRBD1 or TRBD2 (6 bases each). CDR3 length: 14 amino acids. The germline gives CDR1 GTSNPN, CDR2 SVGIG (reference sequence). The V end lost 6 bases, the J end lost 6 bases, and 21 bases lay between the germline ends. The CDR3 here is CACSSGDKGREQYF. The CDR3 DNA reads TGTGCCTGCTCCTCGGGGGACAAGGGCCGCGAGCAGTACTTC.

This clonotype has at least ten counts. This sequence joins TRBV29-1 and TRBJ2-7; D is uncertain. The CDR3 has 11 amino acids. The germline V gene has CDR1 SQVTM and CDR2 ANQGSEA. Trimming cost V 6 bases and J 7 bases, with 13 bases left between them. CDR3 region: CSVEKYGEQYV. Here the CDR3 DNA reads TGCAGCGTGGAAAAGTACGGGGAGCAGTACGTC.

This clonotype has ten or more counts. This chain joins TRBV4-3 and TRBJ1-2; a weak D match, TRBD1 (5 bases). CDR3 length: 13 residues. V gave up 3 bases and J gave up 4 bases, with 9 bases separating them. Looked up from germline, CDR1 is LGHNA and CDR2 is YSLEER. CDR3 in DNA: TGCGCCAGCAGCCATCTAGACAGCTATGGCTACACCTTC. Translated: CASSHLDSYGYTF.

This clonotype appeared many times. V gene TRBV20-1 combines with J gene TRBJ2-7; D gene ambiguous. Between the trimmed V and J ends, which lost 0 bases and 0 bases, there was a span of 9 bases. This CDR3 region has 14 residues. Germline V gene data show CDR1 as DFQATT and CDR2 as SNEGSKA (reference sequence). CDR3 DNA: TGCAGTGCTAGAGATCGGATTAGCTCCTACGAGCAGTACGTC. This encodes CSARDRISSYEQYV.

In this sample, this clonotype turned up a few times. The chain couples TRBV29-1 to TRBJ2-7, with 12 bases aligning to TRBD1. Looked up from germline, CDR1 is SQVTM and CDR2 is ANQGSEA. Unmatched junction bases numbered 9, after V lost 7 bases and J lost 5 bases. The CDR3 extends over 14 amino acids. The CDR3 DNA sequence: TGCAGCGCCAAGGGACAGGGGGCGATAAACGAGCAGTACTTC. This gives the protein CSAKGQGAINEQYF.

This clonotype has more than one count but fewer than ten. This chain uses TRBV5-6 with TRBJ1-3; D is undetermined. Germline CDR1 SGHDT, CDR2 YYEEEE. Trimming removed 0 bases at V and 0 bases at J, with 10 bases between. There are 16 residues in the CDR3. The CDR3 nucleotides read TGTGCCAGCAGCTTGGTGGGCACCTACTCTGGAAACACCATATATTTT. This gives the protein CASSLVGTYSGNTIYF. The full variable domain, completed using reference TRBV5-6 and TRBJ1-3, is DAGVTQSPTHLIKTRGQQVTLRCSPKSGHDTVSWYQQALGQGPQFIFQYYEEEERQRGNFPDRFSGHQFPNYSSELNVNALLLGDSALYLCASSLVGTYSGNTIYFGEGSWLTVV.

V gene TRBV11-2 combines with J gene TRBJ2-7, with D tentatively TRBD2 (8 bases). V lost 3 bases, J lost 0 bases, and 21 bases lay in between. In germline, CDR1 is SGHAT, CDR2 FQNNGV. The CDR3 has 18 residues. The DNA of the CDR3 is TGTGCCAGCAGCTTCATCCCCCCGGGAGGGGGCAGCTCCTACGAGCAGTACTTC. Its translation is CASSFIPPGGGSSYEQYF.

This clonotype was counted a few times. This chain connects TRBV6-1 to TRBJ1-4; TRBD1 agrees at 8 bases. In germline, CDR1 is MNHNS, CDR2 SASEGT. With V trimmed by 11 bases and J by 2 bases, 10 bases remained unmatched. This CDR3 has 15 residues. As DNA, the CDR3 is TGTGCCGGCAACAGGGGGAATCGGACTAATGAAAAACTGTTTTTT. It codes for CAGNRGNRTNEKLFF.

This chain connects TRBV4-2 to TRBJ2-6; D not certain. The V end was cut by 4 bases, the J end by 1 base, with 14 bases between. The germline CDR1 and CDR2 sequences are LGHNA and YNFKEQ. The CDR3 is 17 residues long. CDR3 in amino acids: CASSPSVAASGANVLTF. CDR3 in DNA: TGTGCCAGCAGCCCGTCCGTGGCCGCATCTGGGGCCAACGTCCTGACTTTC.

This chain uses TRBV6-5 with TRBJ2-3; 10 bases align to TRBD2. V shed 2 bases and J 4 bases; nucleotides not matched to a gene: 9. The CDR3 loop spans 17 amino acids. Germline assignment: CDR1 MNHEY and CDR2 SVGAGI. The CDR3 region has the DNA TGTGCCAGCAGTTACGGGGTGAGCGGGGGGGCCGCAGATACGCAGTATTTT. Residues: CASSYGVSGGAADTQYF.